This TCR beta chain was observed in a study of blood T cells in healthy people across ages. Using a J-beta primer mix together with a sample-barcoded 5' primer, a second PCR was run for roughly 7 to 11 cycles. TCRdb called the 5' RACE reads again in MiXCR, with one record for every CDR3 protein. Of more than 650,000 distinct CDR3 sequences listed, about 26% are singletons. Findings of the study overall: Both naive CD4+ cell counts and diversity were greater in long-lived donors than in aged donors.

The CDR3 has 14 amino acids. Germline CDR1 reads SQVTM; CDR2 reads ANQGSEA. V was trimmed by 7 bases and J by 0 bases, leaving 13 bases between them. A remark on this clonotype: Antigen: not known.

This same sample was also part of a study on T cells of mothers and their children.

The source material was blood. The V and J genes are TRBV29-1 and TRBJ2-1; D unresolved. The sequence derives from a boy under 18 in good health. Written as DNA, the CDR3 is TGCAGCGCTGAGCACTGGAGCTCCTACAATGAGCAGTTCTTC. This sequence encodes CSAEHWSSYNEQFF.